The TCR beta chain described here comes from a study of blood T cell repertoires in COVID-19. Study details: Samples taken during acute and convalescent COVID-19 were collected in the United States, Italy and Spain.

Germline V lookup: CDR1 SGHTA, CDR2 FQGNSA. The CDR3 covers 13 residues. A note on this clone: One end of the junction is discordant with germline, which a read error may explain.

In the study's own analysis: Reference gene primer amplification in the assay estimated nucleated cell counts. TCRdb keeps only in-frame clones here, not all; method: immunoSEQ multiplex PCR. V and J calls and clone size are those listed in that table; D and trimming were worked out from the DNA. The sample shows some 70,000 clones, about 85% of them seen only once. Patients from Seattle were sampled longitudinally, starting during active infection. The chain has TRBV7-2 and TRBJ2-7, with 7 bases lining up with TRBD2. The sample was peripheral blood. The TCR comes from a woman aged 45-65 years with COVID-19, enrolled during active disease. The CDR3 reads CASSLGGSRGNHF. The CDR3 nucleotides are TGTGCCAGCAGCTTAGGCGGGAGTCGAGGAAATCACTTC. Using reference TRBV7-2 and TRBJ2-7 for the parts outside the CDR3, the full variable domain is GAGVSQSPSNKVTEKGKDVELRCDPISGHTALYWYRQSLGQGLEFLIYFQGNSAPDKSGLPSDRFSAERTGGSVSTLTIQRTQQEDSAVYLCASSLGGSRGNHFGPGTRLTVT.